A single sample gave rise to the 18 T cell receptor beta chains below, sequenced in a study of CD8+ T cells in alopecia areata. Reverse transcribed after extraction, RNA yielded cDNA as the sequencing template. Assay: immunoSEQ multiplex PCR; the TCRdb copy retains only in-frame clones and omits some. This table holds 110,000 or so clones, approximately 58% found once. Specimen: CD4+ T cells sorted from blood. The receptors derive from a human donor in good health.

A few counts support this clone. This chain joins TRBV28 and TRBJ1-5; 8 bases match TRBD1. This CDR3 has 14 residues. Germline assignment: CDR1 MDHEN and CDR2 SYDVKM. Losses at the gene ends were 5 bases for V and 5 bases for J; bases not matched to a gene: 5. This CDR3 reads CASSVQGEDQPQHF. For the CDR3, the DNA is TGTGCCAGCAGTGTACAGGGGGAGGATCAGCCCCAGCATTTT.

The V gene is TRBV5-6, the J gene TRBJ1-5, with 10 bases matching TRBD1. V dropped 5 bases and J dropped 6; count of bases not matched to a gene: 5. The CDR3 has 14 amino acids. CDR1 and CDR2 from the germline V gene are SGHDT and YYEEEE. The CDR3 DNA sequence: TGTGCCAGCAGTCGGGACAGGGGAGGTCAGCCCCAGCATTTT. Translating it yields CASSRDRGGQPQHF.

This sequence joins TRBV29-1 and TRBJ2-7; D unclear. Trimming removed 1 base from V and 0 bases from J, with 10 bases in between. The CDR3 runs 14 residues. CDR1 SQVTM and CDR2 ANQGSEA come from the germline V gene. CDR3 nucleotide sequence: TGCAGCGTTGAAGTGGTAACGCCCTCCTACGAGCAGTACTTC. Translation: CSVEVVTPSYEQYF.

This clone was seen only a few times. This sequence joins TRBV5-1 and TRBJ2-2; D is perhaps TRBD1 (5 bases). V was cut by 1 base and J by 4 bases, with 8 bases left in between. The CDR3 covers 14 residues. Germline assignment: CDR1 SGHRS and CDR2 YFSETQ. CDR3: CASSLTGSTGELFF. For the CDR3, the DNA is TGCGCCAGCAGCTTGACAGGAAGCACCGGGGAGCTGTTTTTT.

The rearrangement links TRBV29-1 to TRBJ1-2; D might be TRBD1 (5 bases). CDR1 SQVTM and CDR2 ANQGSEA come from the germline V gene. The V and J ends lost 7 bases and 10 bases respectively, with 7 bases between them. The CDR3 length is 8 residues. CDR3 bases: TGCAGCGGGGACCCCTACACCTTC. The encoded protein is CSGDPYTF.

The chain couples TRBV9 to TRBJ1-4, with D unresolved. The germline V gene has CDR1 SGDLS and CDR2 YYNGEE. With 3 bases removed from V and 0 bases from J, the gap between germline ends came to 15 bases. The CDR3 length is 17 residues. CDR3 sequence (DNA): TGTGCCAGCAGCGAGCTGGGGAGTATTCCAACTAATGAAAAACTGTTTTTT. Translating gives CASSELGSIPTNEKLFF.

This rearrangement joins TRBV6-5 to TRBJ1-2, with a weak D call TRBD1 (5 bases). Trimming pared 7 bases from V and 4 bases from J, leaving 10 bases between. This CDR3 has 12 amino acids. CDR1 is MNHEY and CDR2 is SVGAGI in the germline V gene. CDR3 sequence reads: CASTPGSYGYTF. The CDR3 coding sequence is TGTGCCAGCACTCCAGGGAGCTATGGCTACACCTTC.

This sequence joins TRBV25-1 and TRBJ1-2; D might be TRBD1 (6 bases). The V gene's germline CDR1 is MGHDK and CDR2 SYGVNS. V shed 4 bases and J shed 6 bases, with 12 bases lying between them. This CDR3 is 13 amino acids long. The CDR3 here is CASSGLRTDGYTF. The CDR3, as DNA: TGTGCCAGCAGTGGCCTTCGGACAGATGGCTACACCTTC.

The sample holds a few counts of this clone. V and J are TRBV29-1 and TRBJ2-7; 8 bases agree with TRBD1. Germline loops: CDR1 SQVTM, CDR2 ANQGSEA. The CDR3 covers 13 residues. Trimming at V came to 6 bases and at J to 5 bases, leaving 9 bases not matched to a gene. CDR3 bases: TGCAGCGTATGTTCAGGGGGCATCGACGAGCAGTACTTC. Translation: CSVCSGGIDEQYF.

This clone came up a few times. This sequence joins TRBV27 and TRBJ2-6, with no clear D. Germline lookup yields CDR1 MNHEY and CDR2 SMNVEV (reference sequence). This CDR3 has 15 residues. V lost 6 bases and J 2 bases, leaving 11 bases between the germline ends. The CDR3 reads CASSRPTTGANVLTF. CDR3 DNA sequence: TGTGCCAGCAGCCGCCCGACAACTGGGGCCAACGTCCTGACTTTC.

The chain uses TRBV6-4 and TRBJ1-6; D gene uncertain. CDR1 and CDR2 (germline): MRHNA, SNTAGT. V was shortened by 6 bases and J by 0 bases, with 12 bases between the two germline ends. The CDR3 covers 16 residues. The CDR3 loop reads CASRPSGSSYNSPLHF. CDR3 sequence (DNA): TGTGCCAGCAGACCCTCCGGTAGCTCCTATAATTCACCCCTCCACTTT.

CDR3: CASSSRDRSDTQYF. CDR3 coding DNA: TGTGCCAGCAGTTCTCGGGACAGGTCAGATACGCAGTATTTT. The chain combines TRBV7-3 with TRBJ2-3, with TRBD1 matching 8 bases. With V trimmed by 6 bases and J by 4 bases, 6 bases remained unmatched. The germline gives CDR1 SGHTA, CDR2 FQGTGA. This CDR3 spans 14 amino acids. Looking up the rest from reference TRBV7-3 and TRBJ2-3 gives the full variable domain: GAGVSQTPSNKVTEKGKYVELRCDPISGHTALYWYRQSLGQGPEFLIYFQGTGAADDSGLPNDRFFAVRPEGSVSTLKIQRTERGDSAVYLCASSSRDRSDTQYFGPGTRLTVL.

The V call is TRBV5-6, the J call TRBJ1-2; 9 bases fit TRBD1. The V and J ends lost 4 bases and 8 bases, in that order; junction bases with no gene match: 6. CDR1 is SGHDT and CDR2 is YYEEEE in the germline V gene. This CDR3 comprises 13 residues. The DNA of the CDR3 is TGTGCCAGCAGCGTCGGACAGGGGAGGGGCTACACCTTC. Its protein product is CASSVGQGRGYTF.

In this sample, this clone turned up a few times. The chain has TRBV23-1 and TRBJ2-7, with TRBD2 as a possible D gene (5 bases). TRBV23-1 is flagged as an ORF with uncertain function. V was cut by 7 bases and J by 2 bases, with 21 bases left in between. There are 16 residues in the CDR3. CDR3 sequence (DNA): TGCGCCAGCACATTTAACCGGGAAGCTACAACCTACGAGCAGTACTTC. This translates into CASTFNREATTYEQYF.

This clone was seen only a few times. The chain links TRBV25-1 to TRBJ2-5; 15 nucleotides align to TRBD2. The CDR3 loop spans 16 amino acids. Per germline, CDR1 MGHDK and CDR2 SYGVNS. V lost 2 bases, J lost 2 bases, and 0 bases stayed unmatched. The CDR3 DNA sequence: TGTGCCAGCAGTGAAGGGACTAGCGGGGGGCAAGAGACCCAGTACTTC. Translated: CASSEGTSGGQETQYF.

The gene calls are TRBV7-2 and TRBJ2-3, with TRBD2 as a possible D gene (6 bases). The CDR3 is 16 residues long. Trimming took off 7 bases at V and 0 bases at J, with 17 bases between the two ends. Germline V lookup: CDR1 SGHTA, CDR2 FQGNSA. The CDR3 coding sequence is TGTGCCAGCACCCCGGGGGTACTGTCTAGCACAGATACGCAGTATTTT. Translating it yields CASTPGVLSSTDTQYF.

V is TRBV29-1 and J is TRBJ2-2, with 7 nucleotides matching TRBD1. Trimming cost V 8 bases and J 5 bases; bases outside gene matches: 14. This CDR3 spans 15 amino acids. Germline CDR1 and CDR2: SQVTM and ANQGSEA. The CDR3: CSTCWGTACTGELFF. CDR3 DNA: TGCAGCACGTGCTGGGGGACAGCCTGTACCGGGGAGCTGTTTTTT.

V is TRBV7-2 and J is TRBJ2-3, with 7 bases aligning to TRBD2. Unmatched junction bases numbered 4, after V lost 0 bases and J lost 1 base. The germline CDR1 and CDR2 sequences are SGHTA and FQGNSA. This CDR3 region has 16 residues. CDR3 nucleotides: TGTGCCAGCAGCTTAGCCGGGGGGAGCGGCACAGATACGCAGTATTTT. The encoded protein is CASSLAGGSGTDTQYF. Looking up the rest from reference TRBV7-2 and TRBJ2-3 gives the full variable domain: GAGVSQSPSNKVTEKGKDVELRCDPISGHTALYWYRQSLGQGLEFLIYFQGNSAPDKSGLPSDRFSAERTGGSVSTLTIQRTQQEDSAVYLCASSLAGGSGTDTQYFGPGTRLTVL.